The clone carrying this T cell receptor (beta chain) was picked up many times. The sample belongs to a study of identical twins. The germline V gene encodes CDR1 MNHEY and CDR2 SVGEGT. V was shortened by 7 bases and J by 6 bases, with 20 bases between the two germline ends. This CDR3 contains 15 residues. TCRdb itself ran the 5' RACE reads through MiXCR, one entry per CDR3 protein. Seen here are under 350,000 distinct CDR3 sequences, 8% to 9.5% observed once, and the top ten hold roughly 6.8%. The data were also submitted as part of a second study, on yellow fever vaccine responses in identical twins.

The rearrangement joins TRBV6-2 or TRBV6-3 to TRBJ2-3, with D uncertain. Sequenced sample: CD8+ T cells sorted from blood. The sequence was collected from a woman aged 18-29 years in good health. CDR3 DNA sequence: TGTGCCAGCACCAACAGCGAAGGCCCTGGGGATACGCAGTATTTT. Translation gives CASTNSEGPGDTQYF.